This T cell receptor beta chain is from a study of shared clonotypes between healthy human individuals. Assay: immunoSEQ multiplex PCR; the TCRdb copy retains only in-frame clones and omits some. The table lists roughly 810,000 clones, about 96% of them singletons. In regard to this clone: What it recognizes is unknown.

The CDR3 extends over 14 amino acids. CDR1 is SGHVS and CDR2 is FQNEAQ in the germline V gene. V shed 6 bases and J shed 3 bases, with 13 bases lying between them. Overall study findings and caveats: Although depth was large, rarefaction showed that sequencing of the sorted subsets was incomplete.

Only CD45RO-negative cells positively selected for CCR7 counted as naive CD8 cells, so terminally differentiated effector memory CD45RA+ cells were excluded. The receptor's source is a man aged 30 to 45 in good health. The V and J genes are TRBV7-8 and TRBJ2-3; D not resolved. Sequenced input: naive CD8+ T cells sorted from blood. This CDR3 reads CASRSSQRTDTQYF. As DNA, the CDR3 is TGTGCCAGCAGATCAAGTCAGAGAACAGATACGCAGTATTTT.